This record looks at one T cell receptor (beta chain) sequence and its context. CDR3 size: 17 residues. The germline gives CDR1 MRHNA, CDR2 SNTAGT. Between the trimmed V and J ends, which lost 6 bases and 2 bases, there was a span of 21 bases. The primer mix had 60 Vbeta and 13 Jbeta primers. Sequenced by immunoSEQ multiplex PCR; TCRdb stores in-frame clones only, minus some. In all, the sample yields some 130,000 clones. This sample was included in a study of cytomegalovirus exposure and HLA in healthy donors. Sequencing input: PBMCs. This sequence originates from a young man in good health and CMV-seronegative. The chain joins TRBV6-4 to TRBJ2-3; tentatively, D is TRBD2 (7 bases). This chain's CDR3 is CASRRGAEDDFTDTQYF. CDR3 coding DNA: TGTGCCAGCAGACGGGGGGCAGAAGATGATTTCACAGATACGCAGTATTTT.